What follows are 9 T cell receptor beta chains derived from one specimen sequenced in a study of cytomegalovirus exposure and HLA in healthy donors (dated by TCRdb to 2016 to 2017). Library preparation used the immunoSEQ multiplex PCR assay. TCRdb limited this immuneACCESS table to in-frame rearrangements with V and J called. A share of clones is missing; checked studies link under half to unresolved V genes, and the rest is unexplained. The sample profile shows about 160,000 clones; 86% of them were found once. The ten top clones hold about 6% of the sample. Input material: PBMCs. These receptors all stem from a woman aged 25-40 years in good health and CMV-seronegative.

The chain has TRBV5-1 and TRBJ2-3, with 7 bases that match TRBD1. Looked up from germline, CDR1 is SGHRS and CDR2 is YFSETQ. Losses at the gene ends were 4 bases for V and 1 base for J; bases not matched to a gene: 6. This CDR3 comprises 15 residues. CDR3 DNA: TGCGCCAGCAGCCGACAGGGTTCTGGCACAGATACGCAGTATTTT. Its protein product is CASSRQGSGTDTQYF.

The genes are TRBV19 and TRBJ2-7; possible D gene TRBD2, 5 bases. V dropped 3 bases and J dropped 9 bases, with 15 bases sitting between them. CDR3 length: 13 amino acids. CDR1 is LNHDA and CDR2 is SQIVND in the germline V gene (reference sequence). Here the CDR3 reads CASSMGSRAWQYF. CDR3 nucleotide sequence: TGTGCCAGTAGTATGGGGAGTCGCGCGTGGCAGTACTTC.

V is TRBV28 and J is TRBJ2-7; TRBD1 matches at 8 bases. Germline CDR1 is MDHEN and CDR2 is SYDVKM. CDR3 length: 21 residues. V trimming: 6 bases; J trimming: 7 bases; junction bases outside the gene matches: 32. The CDR3 sequence is CASSQSKFPEPGQGVSWEQYF. The CDR3 DNA is TGTGCCAGCAGCCAATCCAAATTTCCGGAGCCAGGACAGGGTGTATCATGGGAGCAGTACTTC.

The chain combines TRBV5-1 with TRBJ1-1, with a tentative D call TRBD1 (5 bases). The CDR3 is 14 amino acids. The V end was cut by 1 base, the J end by 7 bases, with 14 bases between. Germline assignment: CDR1 SGHRS and CDR2 YFSETQ. CDR3 sequence (DNA): TGCGCCAGCAGCTTGCGGCGGGGCCGAGATGAAGCTTTCTTT. Translation: CASSLRRGRDEAFF.

The chain uses TRBV29-1 and TRBJ2-6; the D is unclear. The CDR3 runs 12 residues. V gave up 5 bases and J gave up 4 bases, with 6 bases separating them. Germline V gives CDR1 SQVTM, CDR2 ANQGSEA. The CDR3 region has the DNA TGCAGCGTTTCCGCGGGGGCCAACGTCCTGACTTTC. Translated, it gives CSVSAGANVLTF.

The J gene is TRBJ2-7, the V gene TRBV5-1, with a possible D match to TRBD1 (6 bases). The CDR3 loop spans 12 amino acids. Germline V gene lookup returns CDR1 SGHRS and CDR2 YFSETQ. V lost 2 bases to trimming and J lost 6 bases, with 9 bases between them. The CDR3 reads CASSFTGTEQYF. CDR3 DNA: TGCGCCAGCAGCTTCACAGGGACCGAGCAGTACTTC.

The J gene is TRBJ2-5, the V gene TRBV7-5; no check of the table's D call, TRBD1, against the DNA was made. TRBV7-5 counts as a pseudogene. CDR3 length equals 14 residues. The CDR3 DNA follows: TGTGTCAGAAGCAACAGGGTGAGCCAAGAGACCCAGTACTTC. Translation: CVRSNRVSQETQYF.

The chain couples TRBV5-8 to TRBJ2-1, with D perhaps given as TRBD1 or TRBD2 (5 bases each). Germline V gene lookup returns CDR1 SGHTS and CDR2 YDEGEE. Deletions cut 4 bases from V and 9 bases from J, with 11 bases between. The CDR3 is made up of 12 amino acids. This CDR3 is CASSPRGGEQFF. In DNA, the CDR3 is TGTGCCAGCAGCCCTCGGGGCGGTGAGCAGTTCTTC.

The chain employs TRBV7-3 and TRBJ2-1; D is tentatively TRBD1 or TRBD2 (6 bases each). Trimming cost V 3 bases and J 5 bases, with 14 bases left between them. The CDR3 runs 15 residues. Per the germline V gene, CDR1 is SGHTA and CDR2 is FQGTGA. The CDR3 region has the DNA TGTGCCAGCAGCTTGATGGGGGGCCTTAACAATGAGCAGTTCTTC. It translates to CASSLMGGLNNEQFF.